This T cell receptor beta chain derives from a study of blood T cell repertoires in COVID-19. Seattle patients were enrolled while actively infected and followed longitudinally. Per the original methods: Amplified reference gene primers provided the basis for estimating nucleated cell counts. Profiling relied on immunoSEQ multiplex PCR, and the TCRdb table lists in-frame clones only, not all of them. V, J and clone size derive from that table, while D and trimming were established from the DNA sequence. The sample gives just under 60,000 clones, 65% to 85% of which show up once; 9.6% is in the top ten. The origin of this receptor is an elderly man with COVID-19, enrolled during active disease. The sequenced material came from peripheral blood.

As DNA, the CDR3 is TGTGCCAGCTCACTTGGCAAGCCTAGCGAGGAAGAGACCCAGTACTTC. As protein: CASSLGKPSEEETQYF. The gene calls are TRBV18 and TRBJ2-5, with D perhaps TRBD2 (6 bases). The CDR3 runs 16 residues. Germline V CDR1 and CDR2: KGHSH, LQKENI. Deletions cut 4 bases from V and 3 bases from J, with 18 bases between.